What follows describes a single T cell receptor beta chain. Its antigen is as yet unknown. The V end lost 6 bases, the J end lost 2 bases, and 14 bases lay between the germline ends. Germline values: CDR1 SNHLY, CDR2 FYNNEI. The CDR3 is 15 amino acids. The authors obtained over 95% purity in all sorted populations. The record originates from a study of beta chain features in type 1 diabetes. Points from the study as a whole: TCRB CDR3 length was moderately but significantly reduced in all four CD4+ subsets of Type 1 diabetes patients. Sequencing from cDNA could over-represent high-TCR-expressing cells.

The study reverse transcribed the entire isolated RNA, so it sequenced expressed TCRB transcripts. For naive, central memory and regulatory T cell samples, reads averaged roughly 3.7 million. The protocol was immunoSEQ multiplex PCR, while the TCRdb copy is restricted to in-frame clones and leaves out a portion. The repertoire includes about 710,000 clones, 11% to 15% of them detected once, and 0.03% to 0.04% sits in the top ten. The chain carries TRBV2 and TRBJ1-5, with unresolved D. The sample was naive CD4+ T cells from blood. The source of this sequence is a man between 18 and 35 years old with type 1 diabetes. CDR3 sequence reads: CASRGGDHGNQPQHF. Written as DNA, the CDR3 is TGTGCCAGCAGGGGCGGAGACCACGGCAATCAGCCCCAGCATTTT.